The clone carrying this T cell receptor (beta chain) was counted at least ten times. This record belongs to a study of regulatory T cells in long-lasting Graves disease. Investigators prepared the TCR beta libraries by applying iRepertoire HTBI primers and Arm-PCR of CDR3 regions. TCRdb re-derived calls from the multiplex PCR reads in MiXCR, one entry per CDR3 protein. The sample contains approximately 390,000 distinct CDR3 sequences, roughly 17% of which appear only once. Time point noted: newly diagnosed GD, antithyroid drugs for less than 3 months. Following extraction of RNA from PBMCs, that RNA was used to make the TCR library. The same data also contributed to another study, on T cells in Graves' hyperthyroidism and ophthalmopathy.

This receptor was obtained from a woman younger than 30 with Graves disease. Sequencing was performed on peripheral blood mononuclear cells (PBMCs), taken at new diagnosis, from a patient treated with antithyroid drugs.

The CDR3 reads CAWSVASGSTDTQYF. The CDR3 nucleotides are TGTGCCTGGAGTGTCGCTAGCGGGAGTACAGATACGCAGTATTTT. The J gene is TRBJ2-3, the V gene TRBV30; TRBD2 agrees at 10 bases. There are 15 residues in the CDR3. V was clipped by 0 bases and J by 3 bases; unmatched bases: 3. Germline V gene sequence: CDR1 GTSNPN, CDR2 SVGIG (reference sequence).